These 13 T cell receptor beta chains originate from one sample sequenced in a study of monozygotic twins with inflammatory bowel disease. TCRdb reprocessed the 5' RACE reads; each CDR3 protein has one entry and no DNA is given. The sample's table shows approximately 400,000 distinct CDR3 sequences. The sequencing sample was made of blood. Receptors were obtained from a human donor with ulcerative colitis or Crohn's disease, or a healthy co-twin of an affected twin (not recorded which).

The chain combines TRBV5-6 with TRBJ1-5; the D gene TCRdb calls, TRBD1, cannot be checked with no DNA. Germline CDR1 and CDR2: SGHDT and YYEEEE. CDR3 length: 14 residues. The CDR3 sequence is CASSSQGRNQPQHF.

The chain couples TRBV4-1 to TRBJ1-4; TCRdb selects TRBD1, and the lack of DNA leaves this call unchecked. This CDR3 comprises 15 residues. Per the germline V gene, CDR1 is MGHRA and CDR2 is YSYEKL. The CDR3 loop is CASSQYRGQNEKLFF.

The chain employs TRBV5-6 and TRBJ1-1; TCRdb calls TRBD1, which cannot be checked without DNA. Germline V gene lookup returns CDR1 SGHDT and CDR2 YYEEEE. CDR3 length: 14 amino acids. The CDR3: CASSFSGTLTEAFF.

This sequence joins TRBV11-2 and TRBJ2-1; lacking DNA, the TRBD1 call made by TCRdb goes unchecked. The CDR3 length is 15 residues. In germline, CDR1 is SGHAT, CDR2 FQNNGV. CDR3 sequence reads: CASSHGQGSYNEQFF. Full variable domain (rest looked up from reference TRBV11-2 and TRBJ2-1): EAGVAQSPRYKIIEKRQSVAFWCNPISGHATLYWYQQILGQGPKLLIQFQNNGVVDDSQLPKDRFSAERLKGVDSTLKIQPAKLEDSAVYLCASSHGQGSYNEQFFGPGTRLTVL.

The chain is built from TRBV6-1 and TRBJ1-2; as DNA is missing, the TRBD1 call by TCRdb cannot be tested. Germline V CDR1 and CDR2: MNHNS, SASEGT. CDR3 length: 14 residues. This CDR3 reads CASRIGEGAGGYTF.

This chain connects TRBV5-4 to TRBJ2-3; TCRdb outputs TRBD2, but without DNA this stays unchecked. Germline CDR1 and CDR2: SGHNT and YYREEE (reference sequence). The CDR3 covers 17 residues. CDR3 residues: CASSLVYRQGGADTQYF.

The CDR3 loop is CASSYSGEHTEAFF. The chain has TRBV7-2 and TRBJ1-1. This CDR3 contains 14 residues. In germline, CDR1 is SGHTA, CDR2 FQGNSA.

CDR3 residues: CASSSIAASTDTQYF. The V and J genes are TRBV27 and TRBJ2-3; TCRdb selects TRBD2, and the lack of DNA leaves this call unchecked. Per the germline V gene, CDR1 is MNHEY and CDR2 is SMNVEV (reference sequence). The CDR3 totals 15 residues.

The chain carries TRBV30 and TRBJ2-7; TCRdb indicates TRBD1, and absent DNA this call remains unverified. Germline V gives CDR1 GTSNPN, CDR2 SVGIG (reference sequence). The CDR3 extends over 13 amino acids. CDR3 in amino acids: CAWRYPGGFEQYF.

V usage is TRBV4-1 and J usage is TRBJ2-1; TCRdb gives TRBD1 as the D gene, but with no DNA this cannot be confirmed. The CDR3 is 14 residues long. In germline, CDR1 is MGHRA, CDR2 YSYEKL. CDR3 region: CASSQESGGRWQFF.

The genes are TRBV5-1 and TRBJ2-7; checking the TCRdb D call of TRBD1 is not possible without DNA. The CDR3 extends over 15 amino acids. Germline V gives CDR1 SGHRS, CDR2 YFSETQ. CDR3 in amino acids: CASSLERSRAYEQYF.

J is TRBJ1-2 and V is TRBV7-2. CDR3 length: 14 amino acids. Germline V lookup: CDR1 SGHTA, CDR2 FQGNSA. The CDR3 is CASTEGSANYGYTF.

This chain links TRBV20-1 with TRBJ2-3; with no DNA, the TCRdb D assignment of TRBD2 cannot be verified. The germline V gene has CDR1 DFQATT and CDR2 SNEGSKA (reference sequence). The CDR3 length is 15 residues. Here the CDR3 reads CSAGTSGARVDTQYF.